The following is a T cell receptor (beta chain) sequence with its context. As originally analysed: Amplification of reference gene primers was used by the study to estimate nucleated cell counts. Clones were read by immunoSEQ multiplex PCR, and TCRdb kept only the in-frame ones, dropping some. V, J and clone size reflect that table, while D and trimming were determined from the DNA. The sample includes about 120,000 clones, around 87% seen only once; the top ten take roughly 30%. Trimming removed 3 bases from V and 3 bases from J; junction bases left unmatched: 7. This CDR3 has 16 amino acids. CDR1 and CDR2 (germline): SGHRS, YFSETQ. The data derive from a study of blood T cell repertoires in COVID-19. Study-level background: Samples came from the United States, Italy and Spain, spanning acute and convalescent COVID-19. PBMCs, B-cell-depleted T cells, or T cells were the source of the cDNA or gDNA that made up the material.

The sequence derives from a woman between 65 and 79 years old with acute or convalescent COVID-19. The material sequenced was peripheral blood. The genes are TRBV5-1 and TRBJ2-4; 9 bases align to TRBD1. In DNA, the CDR3 is TGCGCCAGCAGCTCAGGACAGGGGATTGGCAAAAACATTCAGTACTTC. It translates to CASSSGQGIGKNIQYF.